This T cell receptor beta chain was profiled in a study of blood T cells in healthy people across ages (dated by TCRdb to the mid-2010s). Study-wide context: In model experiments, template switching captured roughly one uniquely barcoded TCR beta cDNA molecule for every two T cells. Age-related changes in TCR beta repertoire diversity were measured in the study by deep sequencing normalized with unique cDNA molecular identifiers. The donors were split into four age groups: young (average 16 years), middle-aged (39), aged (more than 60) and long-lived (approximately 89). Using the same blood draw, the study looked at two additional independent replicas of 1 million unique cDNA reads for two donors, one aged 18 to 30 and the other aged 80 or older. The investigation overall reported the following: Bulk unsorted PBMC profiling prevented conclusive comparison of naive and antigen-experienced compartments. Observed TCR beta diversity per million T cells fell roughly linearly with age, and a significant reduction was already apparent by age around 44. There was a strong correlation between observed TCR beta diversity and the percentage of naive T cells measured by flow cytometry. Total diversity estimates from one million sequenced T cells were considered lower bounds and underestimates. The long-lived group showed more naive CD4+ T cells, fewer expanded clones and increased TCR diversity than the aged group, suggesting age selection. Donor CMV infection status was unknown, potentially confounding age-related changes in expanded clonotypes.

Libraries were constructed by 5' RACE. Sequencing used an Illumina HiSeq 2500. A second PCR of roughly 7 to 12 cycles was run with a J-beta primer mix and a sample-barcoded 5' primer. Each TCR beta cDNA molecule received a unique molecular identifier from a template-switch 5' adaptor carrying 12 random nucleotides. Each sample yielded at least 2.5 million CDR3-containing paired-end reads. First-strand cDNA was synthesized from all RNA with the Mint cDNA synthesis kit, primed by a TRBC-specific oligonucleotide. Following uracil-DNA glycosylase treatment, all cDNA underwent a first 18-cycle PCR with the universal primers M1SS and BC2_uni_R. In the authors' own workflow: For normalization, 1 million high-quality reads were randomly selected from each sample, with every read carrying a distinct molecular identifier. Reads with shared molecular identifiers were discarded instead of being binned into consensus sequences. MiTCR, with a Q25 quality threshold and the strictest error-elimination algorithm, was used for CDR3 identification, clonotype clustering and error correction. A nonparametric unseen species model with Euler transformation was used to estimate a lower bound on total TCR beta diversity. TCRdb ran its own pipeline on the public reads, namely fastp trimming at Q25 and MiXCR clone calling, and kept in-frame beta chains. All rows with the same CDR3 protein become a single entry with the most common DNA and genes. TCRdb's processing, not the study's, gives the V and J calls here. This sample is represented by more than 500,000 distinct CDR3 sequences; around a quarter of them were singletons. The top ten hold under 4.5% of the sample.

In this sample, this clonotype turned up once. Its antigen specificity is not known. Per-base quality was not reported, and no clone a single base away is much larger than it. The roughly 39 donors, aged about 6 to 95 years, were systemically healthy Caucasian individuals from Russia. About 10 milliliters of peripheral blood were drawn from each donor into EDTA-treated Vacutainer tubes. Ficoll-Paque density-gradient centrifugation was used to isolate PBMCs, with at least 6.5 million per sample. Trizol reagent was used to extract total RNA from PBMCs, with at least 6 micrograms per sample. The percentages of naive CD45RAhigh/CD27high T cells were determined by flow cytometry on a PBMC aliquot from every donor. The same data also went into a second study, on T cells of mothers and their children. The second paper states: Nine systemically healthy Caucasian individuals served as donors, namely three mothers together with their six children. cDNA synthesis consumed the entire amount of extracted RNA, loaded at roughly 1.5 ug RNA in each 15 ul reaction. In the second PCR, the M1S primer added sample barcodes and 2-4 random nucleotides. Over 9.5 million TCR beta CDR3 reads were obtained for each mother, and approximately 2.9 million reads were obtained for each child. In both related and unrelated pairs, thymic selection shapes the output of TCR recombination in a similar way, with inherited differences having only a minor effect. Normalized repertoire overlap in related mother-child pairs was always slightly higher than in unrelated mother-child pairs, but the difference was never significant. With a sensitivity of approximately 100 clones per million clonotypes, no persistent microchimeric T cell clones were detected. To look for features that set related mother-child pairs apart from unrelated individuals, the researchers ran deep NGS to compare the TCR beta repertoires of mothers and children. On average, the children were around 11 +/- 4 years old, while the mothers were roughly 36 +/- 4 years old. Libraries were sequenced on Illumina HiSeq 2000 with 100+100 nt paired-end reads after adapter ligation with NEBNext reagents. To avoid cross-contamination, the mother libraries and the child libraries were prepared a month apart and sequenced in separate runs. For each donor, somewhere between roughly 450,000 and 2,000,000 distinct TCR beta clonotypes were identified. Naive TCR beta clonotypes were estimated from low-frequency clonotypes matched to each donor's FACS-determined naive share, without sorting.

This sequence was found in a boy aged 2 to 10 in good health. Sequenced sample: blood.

CDR3 sequence: CSARDLNPYEQYF. The DNA sequence reads TGCAGTGCTAGAGACCTAAATCCCTACGAGCAGTACTTC. Rearrangement joined TRBV20-1 to TRBJ2-7, with no confident D gene call. The CDR3 covers 13 residues, taking in both the cysteine and the phenylalanine. The sequence is cut down to CDR3 DNA, 39 bases in frame from base 1. A distance of 8 bases separates the germline ends of V and J, which lose 0 bases and 2 bases respectively. From the germline V gene (reference sequence), CDR1 is DFQATT and CDR2 is SNEGSKA.